The present entry profiles one TCR beta chain with its context. Original processing methods: Estimation of nucleated cell counts was performed using reference gene primer amplification. Clones were read by immunoSEQ multiplex PCR, and TCRdb kept only the in-frame ones, dropping some. The D gene and trimming were derived from the DNA, and the V and J assignments and clone size from that table. The sample has about 150,000 clones, about 73% seen once; the top ten hold roughly 1.8%. CDR1 is SQVTM, CDR2 ANQGSEA, per germline. This CDR3 has 12 residues. Trimming cost V 4 bases and J 9 bases, with 13 bases left between them. The data originate from a study of blood T cell repertoires in COVID-19. Study at large: The study drew acute and convalescent COVID-19 samples from the United States, Italy and Spain. T cells, B-cell-depleted T cells, or PBMCs provided the cDNA or gDNA that served as material.

This sequence joins TRBV29-1 and TRBJ2-1, with D tentatively TRBD2 (7 bases). This receptor was identified in a man older than 75 with acute or convalescent COVID-19. Material: peripheral blood. In nucleotides, the CDR3 is TGCAGCGTTGGGGAGGGGGGCGGTGAGCAGTTCTTC. Translation gives CSVGEGGGEQFF.